Given below is one TCR beta chain in context. As originally analysed: Using reference gene primer amplification, nucleated cell counts were estimated. The table came from immunoSEQ multiplex PCR; TCRdb's copy has only in-frame clones and leaves some out. The D gene and trimming were derived from the DNA, and the V and J assignments and clone size from that table. Of a few hundred thousand clones listed, approximately 90% are singletons. The data belong to a study of blood T cell repertoires in COVID-19. Across the whole study: Samples came from the United States, Italy and Spain, spanning acute and convalescent COVID-19. PBMCs, B-cell-depleted T cells, or T cells provided the cDNA or gDNA that made up the material.

J was trimmed by 7 bases and V by 4 bases; bases with no gene match: 5. The CDR3 sequence is 14 residues long. The germline V gene has CDR1 SNHLY and CDR2 FYNNEI. V usage is TRBV2 and J usage is TRBJ1-4, with 8 positions matching TRBD1. Sequences were obtained from peripheral blood. The source of this sequence is a woman under 40 who had recovered from COVID-19. The CDR3 sequence: CASSVYRGTEKLFF. In DNA, the CDR3 is TGTGCCAGCAGTGTGTACAGGGGGACTGAAAAACTGTTTTTT.